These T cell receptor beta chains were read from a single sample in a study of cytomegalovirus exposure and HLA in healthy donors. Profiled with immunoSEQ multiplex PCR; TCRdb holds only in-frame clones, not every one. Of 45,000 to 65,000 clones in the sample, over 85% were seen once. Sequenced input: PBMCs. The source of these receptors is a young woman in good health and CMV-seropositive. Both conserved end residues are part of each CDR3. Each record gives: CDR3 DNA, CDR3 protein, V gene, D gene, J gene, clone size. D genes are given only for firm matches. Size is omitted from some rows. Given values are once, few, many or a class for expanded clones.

CDR3nt: TGTGCCAGCCGAGACCTAGCGGGGGGAAGAGTCACAGATACGCAGTATTTT; CDR3aa: CASRDLAGGRVTDTQYF; v_gene: TRBV2; d_gene: TRBD2; j_gene: TRBJ2-3; abundance: -
CDR3nt: TGCGCCAGCAGTCCAGACAGGGGGGGGGATGAGCAGTTCTTC; CDR3aa: CASSPDRGGDEQFF; v_gene: TRBV23-1; d_gene: TRBD1; j_gene: TRBJ2-1; abundance: -
CDR3nt: TGTGCTAGCAGCCCGACTAGCGGGGGGGGCAATGAGCAGTTCTTC; CDR3aa: CASSPTSGGGNEQFF; v_gene: TRBV7-7; d_gene: TRBD2; j_gene: TRBJ2-1; abundance: -
CDR3nt: TGTGCCAGCATGGAGTCCTCCTACGAGCAGTACTTC; CDR3aa: CASMESSYEQYF; v_gene: TRBV6-5; d_gene: -; j_gene: TRBJ2-7; abundance: -
CDR3nt: TGTGCCAGCTCACCACCTTCTAGCGACAATGAGCAGTTCTTC; CDR3aa: CASSPPSSDNEQFF; v_gene: TRBV18; d_gene: -; j_gene: TRBJ2-1; abundance: -
CDR3nt: TGTGCCAGCAGCTCTAGCGGGGGGGCGATGGGGGCGCAGTTCTTC; CDR3aa: CASSSSGGAMGAQFF; v_gene: TRBV7-2; d_gene: TRBD2; j_gene: TRBJ2-1; abundance: -
CDR3nt: TGTGCCAGCAGCTCCTCACAGGGGTACACTGAAGCTTTCTTT; CDR3aa: CASSSSQGYTEAFF; v_gene: TRBV7-8; d_gene: TRBD1; j_gene: TRBJ1-1; abundance: -
CDR3nt: TGTGCCAGCTCGTTGAACACTGAAGCTTTCTTT; CDR3aa: CASSLNTEAFF; v_gene: TRBV25-1; d_gene: -; j_gene: TRBJ1-1; abundance: -
CDR3nt: TGTGCCAGCAGCTTAGCGCGGGGAGGGGCCCAAGAGACCCAGTACTTC; CDR3aa: CASSLARGGAQETQYF; v_gene: TRBV7-9; d_gene: TRBD2; j_gene: TRBJ2-5; abundance: -
CDR3nt: TGTGCCAGCAGTCTGGGGGGTAGCGGGGTAGAGACCCAGTACTTC; CDR3aa: CASSLGGSGVETQYF; v_gene: TRBV7-3; d_gene: TRBD2; j_gene: TRBJ2-5; abundance: -
CDR3nt: TGTGCCAGCAGCTACTCTGACAGGGACGAGCAGTACTTC; CDR3aa: CASSYSDRDEQYF; v_gene: TRBV7-9; d_gene: TRBD1; j_gene: TRBJ2-7; abundance: -
CDR3nt: TGCGCCAGCAGTGATGGGGCGGGGGGGGTTTCCTACAATGAGCAGTTCTTC; CDR3aa: CASSDGAGGVSYNEQFF; v_gene: TRBV10-1; d_gene: TRBD2; j_gene: TRBJ2-1; abundance: -
CDR3nt: TGCAGCGCTGGGGGCACCTCTGGGGCCAACGTCCTGACTTTC; CDR3aa: CSAGGTSGANVLTF; v_gene: TRBV29-1; d_gene: -; j_gene: TRBJ2-6; abundance: -
CDR3nt: TGTGCCAGCAGTTACTCGTTGAGGGCATCGGCTTTCTTT; CDR3aa: CASSYSLRASAFF; v_gene: TRBV6-5; d_gene: -; j_gene: TRBJ1-1; abundance: once
CDR3nt: TGCGCCAGCAGCTTGGGGCAGGATACAGCCTACGAGCAGTACTTC; CDR3aa: CASSLGQDTAYEQYF; v_gene: TRBV5-1; d_gene: -; j_gene: TRBJ2-7; abundance: -
CDR3nt: TGTGCCAGCAGTTTACCGCAGGGGGCGAAGAACACTGAAGCTTTCTTT; CDR3aa: CASSLPQGAKNTEAFF; v_gene: TRBV28; d_gene: TRBD1; j_gene: TRBJ1-1; abundance: -
CDR3nt: TGTGCCAGCAGCTTAGCTTCGGGACAGGGTCCCTCCCTCCACTTT; CDR3aa: CASSLASGQGPSLHF; v_gene: TRBV7-9; d_gene: TRBD1; j_gene: TRBJ1-6; abundance: -
CDR3nt: TGTGCCAGTAGTATCGGCGACCTAGGAGAAGCTTTCTTT; CDR3aa: CASSIGDLGEAFF; v_gene: TRBV19; d_gene: -; j_gene: TRBJ1-1; abundance: -
CDR3nt: TGTGCCAGCAGCTTACGCTTAACAGGGGGCTCTGGAAACACCATATATTTT; CDR3aa: CASSLRLTGGSGNTIYF; v_gene: TRBV27; d_gene: TRBD1; j_gene: TRBJ1-3; abundance: -
CDR3nt: TGTGCCAGCAGTGAGGGACAGCAGCCCACAGATACGCAGTATTTT; CDR3aa: CASSEGQQPTDTQYF; v_gene: TRBV6-4; d_gene: TRBD1; j_gene: TRBJ2-3; abundance: few
CDR3nt: TGTGCCAGCCTGGCGGGGGCCGGGACAACGCTGGGCTACACCTTC; CDR3aa: CASLAGAGTTLGYTF; v_gene: TRBV6-1; d_gene: -; j_gene: TRBJ1-2; abundance: -
CDR3nt: TGTGCCAGCAGCTTAGATTTGGGGCCCCAAGAGACCCAGTACTTC; CDR3aa: CASSLDLGPQETQYF; v_gene: TRBV11-2; d_gene: -; j_gene: TRBJ2-5; abundance: -
CDR3nt: TGTGCCAGTAGTATCTTATGGGGGCAGGGCCGCTCTAACTATGGCTACACCTTC; CDR3aa: CASSILWGQGRSNYGYTF; v_gene: TRBV19; d_gene: -; j_gene: TRBJ1-2; abundance: once
CDR3nt: TGTGCCACCAGCAGGAGAAGAGAGACCCAGTACTTC; CDR3aa: CATSRRRETQYF; v_gene: TRBV15; d_gene: -; j_gene: TRBJ2-5; abundance: -
CDR3nt: TGTGCCTGGAGTGTAAAGGGGAGGGACACCGGGGAGCTGTTTTTT; CDR3aa: CAWSVKGRDTGELFF; v_gene: TRBV30; d_gene: TRBD2; j_gene: TRBJ2-2; abundance: once
CDR3nt: TGTGCCAGCAGGACAGCTAACTATGGCTACACCTTC; CDR3aa: CASRTANYGYTF; v_gene: TRBV28; d_gene: -; j_gene: TRBJ1-2; abundance: -
CDR3nt: TGTGCCAGCAGTTACCGGGGGGGGGCCTCACCCCTCCACTTT; CDR3aa: CASSYRGGASPLHF; v_gene: TRBV6-5; d_gene: -; j_gene: TRBJ1-6; abundance: -
CDR3nt: TGCGCCAGCAGCTTGGCCTTAGCGGGGGGGACAGATACGCAGTATTTT; CDR3aa: CASSLALAGGTDTQYF; v_gene: TRBV5-1; d_gene: TRBD2; j_gene: TRBJ2-3; abundance: once